Below are 2 T cell receptor beta chains sequenced from a single sample in a study of cytomegalovirus exposure and HLA in healthy donors. In the PCR, 60 Vbeta and 13 Jbeta primers were used. TCRdb keeps only in-frame clones here, not all; method: immunoSEQ multiplex PCR. The table has some 110,000 clones, approximately 69% seen once. The sequencing input was PBMCs. These receptors were taken from a man aged 25 to 40 in good health and CMV-seronegative.

J is TRBJ2-5 and V is TRBV7-2; TRBD1 matches at 9 bases. J was trimmed by 2 bases and V by 6 bases; bases with no gene match: 7. From germline, CDR1 is SGHTA and CDR2 FQGNSA. There are 15 residues in the CDR3. The CDR3 is CASRDRQGGQETQYF. CDR3 in DNA: TGTGCCAGCAGAGACCGACAGGGGGGACAAGAGACCCAGTACTTC. Full variable domain (missing parts from reference TRBV7-2 and TRBJ2-5): GAGVSQSPSNKVTEKGKDVELRCDPISGHTALYWYRQSLGQGLEFLIYFQGNSAPDKSGLPSDRFSAERTGGSVSTLTIQRTQQEDSAVYLCASRDRQGGQETQYFGPGTRLLVL.

The J gene is TRBJ1-1, the V gene TRBV5-1; D is ambiguous. The V end lost 4 bases, the J end lost 5 bases, and 24 bases lay between the germline ends. This CDR3 has 17 residues. Germline V gives CDR1 SGHRS, CDR2 YFSETQ. CDR3 in amino acids: CASSPGPGQTWETEAFF. Written as DNA, the CDR3 is TGCGCCAGCAGCCCAGGCCCGGGCCAAACATGGGAGACTGAAGCTTTCTTT.